One sample yielded the 5 T cell receptor beta chains listed below, sequenced in a study of spatial heterogeneity in lung cancer. TCRdb ran MiXCR on the 5' RACE reads and lists one entry per CDR3 protein. The repertoire includes 7,200 or so distinct CDR3 sequences, about 3.9% of them detected once, and roughly 25% sits in the top ten. Documented time point: sample taken at primary tumor resection. Whole RNA was taken from tumor, nontumor lung or frozen PBMC; it was then sequenced unsorted. Sequenced material: normal lung tissue next to the tumor, taken at surgery. The receptor source for this set is a female donor with early-stage non-small cell lung cancer.

This clonotype is classed as medium-sized (0.01 to 0.1%). The gene calls are TRBV15 and TRBJ2-4, with D perhaps TRBD1 or TRBD2 (5 bases each). Trimming took off 1 base at V and 6 bases at J, with 13 bases between the two ends. This CDR3 is 15 amino acids long. Germline V CDR1 and CDR2: LNHNV, YYDKDF (reference sequence). The CDR3 coding sequence is TGTGCCACCAGCAGAGTAGAGGGGTGGGGAAACATTCAGTACTTC. Its translation is CATSRVEGWGNIQYF.

By share, this clonotype ranks as medium-sized. The chain has TRBV7-9 and TRBJ2-3; D is perhaps TRBD1 (6 bases). CDR3 size: 14 residues. Trimming took 4 bases from V and 2 from J, leaving 10 bases between them. Per the germline V gene, CDR1 is SEHNR and CDR2 is FQNEAQ (reference sequence). CDR3: CASSSTGYTDTQYF. CDR3 DNA sequence: TGTGCCAGCAGCTCGACAGGTTACACAGATACGCAGTATTTT.

This clonotype was seen at least ten times. The chain carries TRBV7-9 and TRBJ2-7; 7 nucleotides align to TRBD1. Trimming at V came to 2 bases and at J to 5 bases, leaving 12 bases not matched to a gene. CDR1 and CDR2 from the germline V gene are SEHNR and FQNEAQ (reference sequence). CDR3 size: 16 residues. The CDR3 sequence: CASSLKVTGHLDEQYF. CDR3 DNA sequence: TGTGCCAGCAGCTTAAAGGTGACAGGGCACCTAGACGAGCAGTACTTC.

Sample share makes this clonotype medium-sized. The V and J genes are TRBV7-8 and TRBJ2-1, with D perhaps TRBD2 (5 bases). CDR1 is SGHVS and CDR2 is FQNEAQ in the germline V gene. The CDR3 sequence is 15 residues long. V lost 5 bases to trimming and J lost 8 bases, with 19 bases between them. The CDR3 DNA is TGTGCCAGCAGCCCGCGCACTAGTGGTGGCGATGAGCAGTTCTTC. Protein: CASSPRTSGGDEQFF.

The chain uses TRBV5-1 and TRBJ2-2; the D gene is possibly TRBD2 (5 bases). Germline assignment: CDR1 SGHRS and CDR2 YFSETQ. The CDR3 spans 16 residues. V dropped 4 bases and J dropped 5 bases, with 18 bases sitting between them. In DNA form, the CDR3 reads TGCGCCAGCAGCCCCGACGGACTCCGGTTTACCGGGGAGCTGTTTTTT. As protein: CASSPDGLRFTGELFF.